Described below is a single T cell receptor (beta chain) sequence and its context. What it recognizes is unknown. Naive and memory CD4+ T cells came from enriched cryopreserved PBMCs. Naive or memory CD4+ cells were cultured 1:1 with T cell-depleted PBMCs plus CEF. The data originate from a study of CD4 T cells in relation to SARS-CoV-2 and coronaviruses. On the study more broadly: After roughly 9 days of antigen culture, PBMC TCR beta CDR3s were sequenced.

CEF-cultured naive and memory CD4+ T cell DNA got survey-level sequencing. Some clones are missing from TCRdb's copy, which holds only in-frame ones; the method was immunoSEQ multiplex PCR. The data show approximately 39,000 clones, with about three quarters seen just once and 20% held by the top ten. The clonotype originates from an adult with COVID-19. The specimen was memory CD4+ T cells from PBMCs, cultured in vitro.

The CDR3 loop reads CAISGGRLSYEQYF. The DNA of the CDR3 is TGTGCCATCAGTGGCGGGAGGTTATCCTACGAGCAGTACTTC. V and J are TRBV10-3 and TRBJ2-7; the match to TRBD2 covers 8 bases. CDR3 length: 14 amino acids. V trimming: 4 bases; J trimming: 1 base; junction bases outside the gene matches: 3. Germline-derived CDR1 and CDR2 are ENHRY and SYGVKD.